This T cell receptor beta chain derives from a study of cytomegalovirus exposure and HLA in healthy donors. Study results and limitations: The study designated about 180 TCR beta chains cytomegalovirus-associated. The authors later found TCR association rates varying by HLA locus, with DRB1 most and HLA-C fewest.

The PCR had 60 Vbeta and 13 Jbeta primers. The data were produced by immunoSEQ multiplex PCR, yet TCRdb's version contains in-frame clones alone and is incomplete. The table includes around 280,000 clones, over 85% detected once. For this clone: Its antigen is unknown.

Between the trimmed V and J ends, which lost 1 base and 6 bases, there was a span of 3 bases. Looked up from germline, CDR1 is LNHDA and CDR2 is SQIVND (reference sequence). The CDR3 runs to 12 residues. The chain uses TRBV19 and TRBJ2-2; D is uncertain. The sequence was collected from a woman between 18 and 29 years old in good health and CMV-seronegative. Sequencing was carried out using PBMCs. CDR3 sequence reads: CASSIAAGELFF. As DNA, the CDR3 is TGTGCCAGTAGTATAGCTGCCGGGGAGCTGTTTTTT.